This T cell receptor beta chain was obtained from a study of technical replicates of blood from several donors. Repertoires were generated with immunoSEQ multiplex PCR, while TCRdb's copy carries only in-frame clones and drops some. Among some 78,000 clones listed, around 94% were seen once. V dropped 0 bases and J dropped 10 bases, with 13 bases sitting between them. Per germline, CDR1 SGHDN and CDR2 FVKESK. CDR3 length: 14 amino acids. The rearrangement joins TRBV14 to TRBJ2-1; a possible D gene is TRBD1 (6 bases). The sample comprised T cells isolated from PBMCs. The receptor was isolated from a human donor in good health. The CDR3 DNA follows: TGTGCCAGCAGCCAAGAGGTTCCGAGGGGGGAGCAGTTCTTC. Encoded protein: CASSQEVPRGEQFF.